This TCR beta chain was retrieved from a study of T cells in Graves' hyperthyroidism and ophthalmopathy. This clonotype was observed at least ten times. The antigen is undetermined. The hyperthyroidism patients had all been newly diagnosed, and their disease duration was under 2 months. Their ages ranged from 18 to 65 years. V lost 6 bases and J 0 bases, leaving 15 bases between the germline ends. CDR1 is MDHEN, CDR2 SYDVKM, per germline. The CDR3 runs 15 residues. Study findings and constraints: Researchers report that a 13 V-J model separated ophthalmopathy from stable hyperthyroidism.

TCR beta CDR3 regions were amplified from RNA transcripts. First-round RT-PCR with HTBI primers amplified the TCR CDR3 region. From the multiplex PCR reads, TCRdb called clonotypes with MiXCR, one entry per CDR3 protein. The data contain more than 500,000 distinct CDR3 sequences, about 17% of them singletons. V usage is TRBV28 and J usage is TRBJ2-7; D perhaps matches TRBD2 (5 bases). The receptor was derived from a woman aged 25 to 45 with Graves' hyperthyroidism. Sequenced sample: blood. The CDR3 region has the DNA TGTGCCAGCAGGCGTACCGCGGGTCGCTCCTACGAGCAGTACTTC. Amino acid sequence: CASRRTAGRSYEQYF. The full variable domain, in which reference TRBV28 and TRBJ2-7 provide the parts outside the CDR3, is DVKVTQSSRYLVKRTGEKVFLECVQDMDHENMFWYRQDPGLGLRLIYFSYDVKMKEKGDIPEGYSVSREKKERFSLILESASTNQTSMYLCASRRTAGRSYEQYFGPGTRLTVT.